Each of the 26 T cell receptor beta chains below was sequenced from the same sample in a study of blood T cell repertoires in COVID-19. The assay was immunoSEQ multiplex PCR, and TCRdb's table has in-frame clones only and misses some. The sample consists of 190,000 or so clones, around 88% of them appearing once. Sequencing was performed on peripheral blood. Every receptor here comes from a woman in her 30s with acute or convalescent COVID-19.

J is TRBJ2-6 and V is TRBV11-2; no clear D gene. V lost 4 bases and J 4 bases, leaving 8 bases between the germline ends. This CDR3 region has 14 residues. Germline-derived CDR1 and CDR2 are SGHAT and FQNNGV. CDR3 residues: CASSSLSGANVLTF. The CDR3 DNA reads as TGTGCCAGCAGCTCCTTATCCGGGGCCAACGTCCTGACTTTC.

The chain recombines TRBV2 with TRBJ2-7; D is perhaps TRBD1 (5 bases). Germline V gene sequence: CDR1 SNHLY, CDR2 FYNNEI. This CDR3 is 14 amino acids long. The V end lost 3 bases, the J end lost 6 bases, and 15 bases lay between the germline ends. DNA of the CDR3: TGTGCCAGCAGTGATTTGGTTAGGGGTGTCGAGCAGTACTTC. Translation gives CASSDLVRGVEQYF.

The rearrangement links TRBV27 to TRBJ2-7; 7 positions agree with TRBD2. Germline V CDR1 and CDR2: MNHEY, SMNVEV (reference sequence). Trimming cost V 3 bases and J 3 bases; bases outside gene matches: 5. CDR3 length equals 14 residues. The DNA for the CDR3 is TGTGCCAGCAGTTTGGCTAGCGGCTTCTACGAGCAGTACTTC. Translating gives CASSLASGFYEQYF.

The CDR3 is CASRQQGRPQHF. The CDR3 DNA reads as TGTGCCAGCAGACAACAGGGACGGCCCCAGCATTTT. The chain is built from TRBV28 and TRBJ1-5; possible D gene TRBD1, 6 bases. The germline V gene has CDR1 MDHEN and CDR2 SYDVKM. V lost 6 bases and J 9 bases, leaving 12 bases between the germline ends. This CDR3 contains 12 residues. Full variable domain (remainder filled in from reference TRBV28 and TRBJ1-5): DVKVTQSSRYLVKRTGEKVFLECVQDMDHENMFWYRQDPGLGLRLIYFSYDVKMKEKGDIPEGYSVSREKKERFSLILESASTNQTSMYLCASRQQGRPQHFGDGTRLSIL.

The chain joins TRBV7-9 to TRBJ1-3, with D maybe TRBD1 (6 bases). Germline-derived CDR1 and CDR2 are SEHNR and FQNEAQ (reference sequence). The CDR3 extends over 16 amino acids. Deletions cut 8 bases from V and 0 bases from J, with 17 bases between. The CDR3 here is CASSLGGVHSGNTIYF. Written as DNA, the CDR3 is TGTGCCAGCTCCTTAGGGGGGGTACACTCTGGAAACACCATATATTTT.

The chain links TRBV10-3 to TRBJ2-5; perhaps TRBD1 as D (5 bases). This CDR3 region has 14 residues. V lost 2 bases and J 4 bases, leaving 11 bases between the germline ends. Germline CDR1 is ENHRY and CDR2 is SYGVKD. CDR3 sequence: CAISERGARETQYF. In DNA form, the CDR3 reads TGTGCCATCAGTGAGCGTGGGGCAAGAGAGACCCAGTACTTC.

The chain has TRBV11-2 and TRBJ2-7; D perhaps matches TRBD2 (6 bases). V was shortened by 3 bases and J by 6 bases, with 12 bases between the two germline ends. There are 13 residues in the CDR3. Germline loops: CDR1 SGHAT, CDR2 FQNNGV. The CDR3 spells CASSFTGGAEQYF. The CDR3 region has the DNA TGTGCCAGCAGCTTTACCGGGGGAGCCGAGCAGTACTTC.

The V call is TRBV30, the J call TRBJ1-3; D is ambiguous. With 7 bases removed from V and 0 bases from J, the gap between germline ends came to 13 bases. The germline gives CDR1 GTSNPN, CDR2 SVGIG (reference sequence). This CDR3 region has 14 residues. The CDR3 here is CAFNYRRSGNTIYF. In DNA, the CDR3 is TGTGCCTTTAACTATCGGCGCTCTGGAAACACCATATATTTT.

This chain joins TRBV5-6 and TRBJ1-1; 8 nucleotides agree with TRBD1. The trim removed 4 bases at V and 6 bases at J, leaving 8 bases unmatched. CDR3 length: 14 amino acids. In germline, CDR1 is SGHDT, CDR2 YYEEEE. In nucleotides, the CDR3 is TGTGCCAGCAGCCGGCCAGGGGGCTTTGCTGAAGCTTTCTTT. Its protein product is CASSRPGGFAEAFF.

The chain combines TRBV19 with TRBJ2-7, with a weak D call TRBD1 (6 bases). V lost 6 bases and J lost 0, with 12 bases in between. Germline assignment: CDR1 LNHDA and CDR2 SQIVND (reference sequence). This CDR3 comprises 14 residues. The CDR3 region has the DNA TGTGCCAGTAGCCACCAGGGGAGCTCCTACGAGCAGTACTTC. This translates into CASSHQGSSYEQYF.

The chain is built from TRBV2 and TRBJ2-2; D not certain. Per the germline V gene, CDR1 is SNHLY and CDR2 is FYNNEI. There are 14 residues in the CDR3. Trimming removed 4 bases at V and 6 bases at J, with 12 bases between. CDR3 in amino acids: CASSVAEFPGELFF. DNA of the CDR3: TGTGCCAGCAGTGTTGCGGAGTTCCCCGGGGAGCTGTTTTTT.

In DNA, the CDR3 is TGTGCCAGCAGTGATCCCGGGACTCGCGGGGTTGGGCAGTTCTTC. Protein: CASSDPGTRGVGQFF. V usage is TRBV2 and J usage is TRBJ2-1, with D perhaps TRBD2 (6 bases). CDR3 length: 15 residues. Germline V gives CDR1 SNHLY, CDR2 FYNNEI. Trimming left V 3 bases short and J 12 bases short, with 21 bases between.

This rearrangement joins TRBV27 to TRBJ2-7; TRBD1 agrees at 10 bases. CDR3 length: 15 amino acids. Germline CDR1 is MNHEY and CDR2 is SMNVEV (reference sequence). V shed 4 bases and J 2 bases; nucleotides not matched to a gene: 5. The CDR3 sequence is CASSSRDRGTYEQYF. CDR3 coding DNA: TGTGCCAGCAGTTCCCGGGACAGGGGCACCTACGAGCAGTACTTC.

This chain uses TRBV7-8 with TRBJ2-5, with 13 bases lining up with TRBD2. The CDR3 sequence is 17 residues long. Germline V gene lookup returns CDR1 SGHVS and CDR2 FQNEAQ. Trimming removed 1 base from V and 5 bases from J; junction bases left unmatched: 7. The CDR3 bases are TGTGCCAGCAGCTTAGTTACTAGCGGGAGGGCCCGCGAGACCCAGTACTTC. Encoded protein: CASSLVTSGRARETQYF.

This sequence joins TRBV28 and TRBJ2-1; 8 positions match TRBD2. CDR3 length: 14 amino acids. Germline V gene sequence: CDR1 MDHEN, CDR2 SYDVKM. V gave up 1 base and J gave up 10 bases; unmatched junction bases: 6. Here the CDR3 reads CASSLFGRAWEQFF. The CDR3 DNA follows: TGTGCCAGCAGTTTATTCGGGAGGGCCTGGGAGCAGTTCTTC.

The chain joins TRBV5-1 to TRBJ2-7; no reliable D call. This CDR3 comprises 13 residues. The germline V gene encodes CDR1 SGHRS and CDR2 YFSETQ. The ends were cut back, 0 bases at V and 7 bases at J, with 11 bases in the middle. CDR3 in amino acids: CASSLGPNLEQYF. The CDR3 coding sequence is TGCGCCAGCAGCTTGGGGCCCAACCTTGAGCAGTACTTC. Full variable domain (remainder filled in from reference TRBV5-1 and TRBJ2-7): KAGVTQTPRYLIKTRGQQVTLSCSPISGHRSVSWYQQTPGQGLQFLFEYFSETQRNKGNFPGRFSGRQFSNSRSEMNVSTLELGDSALYLCASSLGPNLEQYFGPGTRLTVT.

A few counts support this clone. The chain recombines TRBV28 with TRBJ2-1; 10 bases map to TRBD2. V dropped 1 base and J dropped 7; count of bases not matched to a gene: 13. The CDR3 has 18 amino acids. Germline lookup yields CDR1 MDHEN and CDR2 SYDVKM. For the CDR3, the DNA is TGTGCCAGCAGTTTATTGAGTGTAGCACTAGCGGGGATTAATGAGCAGTTCTTC. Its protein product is CASSLLSVALAGINEQFF.

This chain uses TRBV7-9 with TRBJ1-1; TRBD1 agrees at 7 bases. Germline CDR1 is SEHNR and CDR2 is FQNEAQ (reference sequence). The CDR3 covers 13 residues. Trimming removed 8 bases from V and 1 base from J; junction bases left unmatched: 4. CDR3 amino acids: CASLAGGNTEAFF. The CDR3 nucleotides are TGTGCCAGCCTGGCAGGGGGGAACACTGAAGCTTTCTTT.

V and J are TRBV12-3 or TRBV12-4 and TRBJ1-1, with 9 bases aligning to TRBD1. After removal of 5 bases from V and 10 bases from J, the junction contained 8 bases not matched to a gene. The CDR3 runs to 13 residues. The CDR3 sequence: CASSPGQGSGAFF. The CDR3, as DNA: TGTGCCAGCAGTCCGGGACAGGGTTCGGGAGCTTTCTTT.

The CDR3 sequence is CASSAAPGICFF. CDR3 DNA sequence: TGTGCCAGCAGCGCCGCACCCGGGATCTGCTTCTTC. The chain has TRBV3-1 (or the pseudogene TRBV3-2) and TRBJ2-1, with TRBD2 as a possible D gene (5 bases). The CDR3 is 12 residues long. Trimming left V 5 bases short and J 16 bases short, with 18 bases between. The germline gives CDR1 LGHDT, CDR2 YNNKEL (reference sequence).

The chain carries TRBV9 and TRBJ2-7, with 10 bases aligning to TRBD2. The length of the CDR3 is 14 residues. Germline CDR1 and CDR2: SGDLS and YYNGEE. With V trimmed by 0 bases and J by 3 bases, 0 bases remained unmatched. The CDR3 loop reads CASSVVAGGYEQYF. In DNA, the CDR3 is TGTGCCAGCAGCGTAGTAGCGGGAGGCTACGAGCAGTACTTC.

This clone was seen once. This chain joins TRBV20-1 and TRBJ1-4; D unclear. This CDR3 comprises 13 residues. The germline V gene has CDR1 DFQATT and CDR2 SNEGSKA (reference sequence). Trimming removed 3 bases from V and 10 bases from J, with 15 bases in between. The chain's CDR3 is CSASLDSWGKLFF. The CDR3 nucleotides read TGCAGTGCTAGTTTGGACTCTTGGGGAAAACTGTTTTTT.

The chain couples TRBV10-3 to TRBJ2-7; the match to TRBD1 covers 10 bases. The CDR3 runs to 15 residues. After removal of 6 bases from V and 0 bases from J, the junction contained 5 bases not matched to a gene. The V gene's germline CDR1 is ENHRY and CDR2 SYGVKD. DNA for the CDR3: TGTGCCATCAGAGGGGGGACAGGGGACTCCTACGAGCAGTACTTC. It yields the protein CAIRGGTGDSYEQYF.

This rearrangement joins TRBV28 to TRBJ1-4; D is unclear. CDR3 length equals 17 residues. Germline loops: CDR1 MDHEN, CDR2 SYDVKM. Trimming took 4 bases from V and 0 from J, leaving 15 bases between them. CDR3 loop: CASSSPGAASTNEKLFF. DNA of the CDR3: TGTGCCAGCAGTTCCCCGGGAGCTGCGTCAACTAATGAAAAACTGTTTTTT.

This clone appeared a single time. CDR3 nucleotide sequence: TGTGCCAGCAGGCGAACCGGGACAGAAGAGACCCAGTACTTC. Translation: CASRRTGTEETQYF. V usage is TRBV27 and J usage is TRBJ2-5; 7 bases line up with TRBD1. V lost 6 bases, J lost 3 bases, and 7 bases stayed unmatched. CDR1 MNHEY and CDR2 SMNVEV come from the germline V gene (reference sequence). The CDR3 is 14 amino acids.

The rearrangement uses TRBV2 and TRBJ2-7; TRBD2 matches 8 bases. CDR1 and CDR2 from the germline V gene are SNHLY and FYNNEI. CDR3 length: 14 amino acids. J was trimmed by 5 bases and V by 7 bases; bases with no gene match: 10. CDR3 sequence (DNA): TGTGCCAGCAACCCCAGCGGGAGTATCCACGAGCAGTACTTC. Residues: CASNPSGSIHEQYF. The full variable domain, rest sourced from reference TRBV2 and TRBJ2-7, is EPEVTQTPSHQVTQMGQEVILRCVPISNHLYFYWYRQILGQKVEFLVSFYNNEISEKSEIFDDQFSVERPDGSNFTLKIRSTKLEDSAMYFCASNPSGSIHEQYFGPGTRLTVT.